This T cell receptor beta chain was found in a study of vaccination and CD4 T cells after COVID-19. For the study at large: Six men and four women formed the convalescents, two being Hispanic.

Cultured CD4+ T cells had their DNA profiled by the Oncomine TCR Beta short-read assay. MiXCR was run by TCRdb on the PCR reads, yielding one entry per CDR3 protein. The top ten clones hold about a tenth of a sample with 16,000 or so distinct CDR3 sequences, approximately 57% of them seen once. In regard to this clonotype: The antigen remains unidentified.

The V and J ends lost 10 bases and 4 bases, in that order; junction bases with no gene match: 13. In germline, CDR1 is SGHAT, CDR2 FQNNGV. The CDR3 is 14 residues long. Stated treatment: roughly nine-day PBMC culture with coronavirus spike peptide pools or control peptides (ViraFEST assay). For ViraFEST, peptide pools expanded antigen-specific T cells, after which the TCRs were sequenced. The chain couples TRBV11-2 to TRBJ2-7, with 7 bases lining up with TRBD1. Specimen: CD4+ T cells from blood, cultured in vitro. This TCR came from a human donor who had recovered from COVID-19. Written as DNA, the CDR3 is TGTGCCACGGAGAACAGACAGGGTCCTTACGAGCAGTACTTC. Translated, it gives CATENRQGPYEQYF.